The TCR beta chain under discussion was sequenced for a study of radiotherapy plus CTLA-4 blockade in lung cancer. Study in general: Disease control was seen in 31% of patients, objective responses in roughly 17%.

As regards this clone: The antigen remains undetermined.

Generated by immunoSEQ multiplex PCR, the TCRdb table keeps only in-frame clones and is missing some. This table has about 59,000 clones, less than 75% appearing once. Unmatched junction bases numbered 7, after V lost 1 base and J lost 4 bases. Germline CDR1 is MNHNS and CDR2 is SASEGT. CDR3 length: 16 residues. The study's findings and limits: Interferon-beta and early blood T cell clone dynamics reportedly predicted response best. In blood, after radiotherapy plus ipilimumab, tumor-derived TCR clones expanded.

Focal radiation with ipilimumab CTLA-4 blockade was given to patients with chemo-refractory metastatic non-small-cell lung cancer. The sample here was peripheral blood, taken from a patient treated with radiotherapy plus ipilimumab. The J gene is TRBJ2-5, the V gene TRBV6-1, with TRBD2 identical over 9 bases. This receptor was taken from a human donor with non-small cell lung cancer whose response to radiotherapy plus ipilimumab could not be evaluated. The CDR3 region is CASSEGRVAGVETQYF. CDR3 DNA sequence: TGTGCCAGCAGTGAAGGGAGGGTAGCGGGAGTAGAGACCCAGTACTTC.